The 19 T cell receptor beta chains reported below all come from one sample, sequenced in a study of blood T cell repertoires in COVID-19. Only in-frame clones appear in the TCRdb table, and some are missing; sequencing was by immunoSEQ multiplex PCR. The table lists approximately 210,000 clones, over 65% of them singletons, with approximately 2.6% in the top ten. Sequencing was done on a sample of peripheral blood. These receptors were collected from a woman in her seventies with active or convalescent COVID-19.

This clone occurred once. V and J are TRBV6-6 and TRBJ1-2; the D is unclear. The length of the CDR3 is 13 residues. V was pared by 4 bases and J by 8 bases, with 14 bases between. Per the germline V gene, CDR1 is MNHNY and CDR2 is SVGAGI (reference sequence). The CDR3 nucleotides read TGTGCCAGCAGTTCCCAATCGTGGGCCGGCTACACCTTC. It specifies CASSSQSWAGYTF.

This clone was observed once. The J gene is TRBJ2-7, the V gene TRBV5-1; 10 nucleotides line up with TRBD2. CDR3 length: 14 residues. Germline V lookup: CDR1 SGHRS, CDR2 YFSETQ. V shed 3 bases and J 3 bases; nucleotides not matched to a gene: 3. The CDR3 loop is CASSSTSGDYEQYF. CDR3 DNA: TGCGCCAGCAGCTCTACTAGCGGGGACTACGAGCAGTACTTC. Looking up the rest from reference TRBV5-1 and TRBJ2-7 gives the full variable domain: KAGVTQTPRYLIKTRGQQVTLSCSPISGHRSVSWYQQTPGQGLQFLFEYFSETQRNKGNFPGRFSGRQFSNSRSEMNVSTLELGDSALYLCASSSTSGDYEQYFGPGTRLTVT.

This chain uses TRBV13 with TRBJ2-1; the match to TRBD2 covers 9 bases. V trimming: 7 bases; J trimming: 4 bases; junction bases outside the gene matches: 17. Germline values: CDR1 PRHDT, CDR2 FYEKMQ (reference sequence). This CDR3 has 18 amino acids. DNA of the CDR3: TGTGCCAGCACACATACTAGCGGGCCTCGCCCCTGGTACAATGAGCAGTTCTTC. It specifies CASTHTSGPRPWYNEQFF.

This clone has just a few counts. The chain recombines TRBV7-9 with TRBJ2-2, with TRBD1 matching 7 bases. Germline V gives CDR1 SEHNR, CDR2 FQNEAQ (reference sequence). CDR3 length: 14 residues. V dropped 5 bases and J dropped 5; count of bases not matched to a gene: 5. CDR3 nucleotides: TGTGCCAGCAGCCTGGACAGGTCGACCGGGGAGCTGTTTTTT. It translates to CASSLDRSTGELFF.

In regard to this clone: The limits of the CDR3 on the DNA are not certain, so only TCRdb's listed CDR3 is given. This chain joins TRBV7-9 and TRBJ2-3; TRBD1, as called in the table, went unchecked against the DNA. Germline assignment: CDR1 SEHNR and CDR2 FQNEAQ (reference sequence). The CDR3 has 16 amino acids, counting both end residues. The CDR3 sequence is CASSFGPGQGSDTQYF.

This chain links TRBV7-9 with TRBJ1-5, with 8 bases that match TRBD1. CDR1 and CDR2 (germline): SEHNR, FQNEAQ (reference sequence). The V segment lost 5 bases and the J segment 1 base; nucleotides outside the gene matches: 4. The length of the CDR3 is 15 residues. The CDR3 region has the DNA TGTGCCAGCAGCCGGACAGGGAACAGCAATCAGCCCCAGCATTTT. Protein sequence: CASSRTGNSNQPQHF. Based on the CDR3 plus reference TRBV7-9 and TRBJ1-5, the full variable domain is DTGVSQNPRHKITKRGQNVTFRCDPISEHNRLYWYRQTLGQGPEFLTYFQNEAQLEKSRLLSDRFSAERPKGSFSTLEIQRTEQGDSAMYLCASSRTGNSNQPQHFGDGTRLSIL.

The chain recombines TRBV2 with TRBJ1-1, with D perhaps TRBD1 (5 bases). The germline V and J ends were trimmed by 4 bases and 0 bases, with 12 bases remaining between them. The CDR3 totals 15 residues. The germline V gene has CDR1 SNHLY and CDR2 FYNNEI. The CDR3 here is CASSGRGSLNTEAFF. In DNA form, the CDR3 reads TGTGCCAGCAGTGGGAGGGGCAGCTTGAACACTGAAGCTTTCTTT. The full variable domain, in which reference TRBV2 and TRBJ1-1 provide the parts outside the CDR3, is EPEVTQTPSHQVTQMGQEVILRCVPISNHLYFYWYRQILGQKVEFLVSFYNNEISEKSEIFDDQFSVERPDGSNFTLKIRSTKLEDSAMYFCASSGRGSLNTEAFFGQGTRLTVV.

This chain uses TRBV6-2 or TRBV6-3 with TRBJ2-5; 7 bases fit TRBD2. V dropped 5 bases and J dropped 5; count of bases not matched to a gene: 8. Per germline, CDR1 MNHEY and CDR2 SVGEGT. The CDR3 runs to 14 residues. CDR3 region: CASSTSGARETQYF. CDR3 coding DNA: TGTGCCAGCAGTACGAGCGGGGCGAGGGAGACCCAGTACTTC.

The chain employs TRBV4-2 and TRBJ1-4; TRBD1 agrees at 8 bases. The length of the CDR3 is 19 residues. Germline loops: CDR1 LGHNA, CDR2 YNFKEQ. V dropped 1 base and J dropped 0; count of bases not matched to a gene: 10. As DNA, the CDR3 is TGTGCCAGCAGCCAAGCTTCCGGGACAGGTTTTGCAACTAATGAAAAACTGTTTTTT. Translating gives CASSQASGTGFATNEKLFF.

The CDR3 nucleotides are TGTGCCAGCAGTCCCGGACAGGGGAGAAATCAGCCCCAGCATTTT. Its protein is CASSPGQGRNQPQHF. This chain links TRBV6-5 with TRBJ1-5; TRBD1 matches at 9 bases. This CDR3 comprises 15 residues. J was trimmed by 4 bases and V by 5 bases; bases with no gene match: 6. The germline V gene encodes CDR1 MNHEY and CDR2 SVGAGI.

The chain recombines TRBV18 with TRBJ1-1; D call uncertain. The CDR3 runs 13 residues. The germline V and J ends were trimmed by 7 bases and 0 bases, with 9 bases remaining between them. CDR1 is KGHSH and CDR2 is LQKENI in the germline V gene. The DNA for the CDR3 is TGTGCCAGCTGTTATGAGATGAACACTGAAGCTTTCTTT. It yields the protein CASCYEMNTEAFF.

This clone turned up a few times. The chain is built from TRBV7-9 and TRBJ1-1, with a tentative D call TRBD1 (5 bases). Trimming shortened V by 5 bases and J by 8 bases, and 15 bases separated the two germline ends. The CDR3 spans 13 residues. The V gene's germline CDR1 is SEHNR and CDR2 FQNEAQ (reference sequence). In DNA, the CDR3 is TGTGCCAGCAGCCCCCGTGGGGCATCAGAAGCTTTCTTT. Translation gives CASSPRGASEAFF.

The V call is TRBV19, the J call TRBJ1-3; no firm D call. Germline V gene data show CDR1 as LNHDA and CDR2 as SQIVND (reference sequence). Trimming left V 4 bases short and J 5 bases short, with 6 bases between. This CDR3 is built from 12 residues. This CDR3 is CASSNARNTIYF. In DNA form, the CDR3 reads TGTGCCAGTAGTAATGCGAGAAACACCATATATTTT. Filled out from reference TRBV19 and TRBJ1-3, the complete variable domain reads DGGITQSPKYLFRKEGQNVTLSCEQNLNHDAMYWYRQDPGQGLRLIYYSQIVNDFQKGDIAEGYSVSREKKESFPLTVTSAQKNPTAFYLCASSNARNTIYFGEGSWLTVV.

The DNA for the CDR3 is TGTGCCAGCAGCCGGGGGGGTAGCGGGAGGTCCGGGGAGCTGTTTTTT. Amino acid sequence: CASSRGGSGRSGELFF. This chain uses TRBV7-2 with TRBJ2-2; 10 bases align to TRBD2. With 5 bases clipped from V and 6 bases from J, the junction kept 9 bases outside the gene matches. Germline CDR1 SGHTA, CDR2 FQGNSA. The CDR3 contains 16 residues.

The chain links TRBV29-1 to TRBJ1-1; 7 bases fit TRBD1. This CDR3 has 11 residues. Germline V gene data show CDR1 as SQVTM and CDR2 as ANQGSEA. The ends lost 7 bases at V and 9 bases at J; junction bases unmatched: 8. The CDR3 DNA reads as TGCAGCGCCGACAGGGAGGCCCAAGCTTTCTTT. Translated, it gives CSADREAQAFF.

The gene calls are TRBV2 and TRBJ1-2; maybe TRBD1 (6 bases). CDR3 length: 13 residues. Germline assignment: CDR1 SNHLY and CDR2 FYNNEI. Trimming stripped 4 bases from V and 8 bases from J, with 14 bases between. The CDR3 DNA sequence: TGTGCCAGCAGTGCAAAGGGGGTCCTGGGCTACACCTTC. Translating gives CASSAKGVLGYTF.

This chain joins TRBV27 and TRBJ1-5; D is undetermined. The V gene's germline CDR1 is MNHEY and CDR2 SMNVEV (reference sequence). V was trimmed by 3 bases and J by 4 bases, leaving 7 bases between them. The CDR3 sequence is 13 residues long. The CDR3 spells CASSFQYNQPQHF. The DNA of the CDR3 is TGTGCCAGCAGTTTTCAGTATAATCAGCCCCAGCATTTT.

V gene TRBV6-5 combines with J gene TRBJ1-3; D remains unclear. Trimming removed 5 bases from V and 1 base from J, with 12 bases in between. Germline-derived CDR1 and CDR2 are MNHEY and SVGAGI. This CDR3 is 15 amino acids long. In nucleotides, the CDR3 is TGTGCCAGCAGTAGAAAGTTTGAGTCTGGAAACACCATATATTTT. This sequence encodes CASSRKFESGNTIYF.

A single count supports this clone. The chain joins TRBV15 to TRBJ1-5; perhaps TRBD1 as D (6 bases). V lost 3 bases to trimming and J lost 1 base, with 25 bases between them. Looked up from germline, CDR1 is LNHNV and CDR2 is YYDKDF (reference sequence). CDR3 length: 20 residues. The DNA of the CDR3 is TGTGCCACCAGCAGTCTGGCGCCCACGGCAGGGGTGTGGAGCAATCAGCCCCAGCATTTT. Residues: CATSSLAPTAGVWSNQPQHF. Full variable domain (missing parts from reference TRBV15 and TRBJ1-5): DAMVIQNPRYQVTQFGKPVTLSCSQTLNHNVMYWYQQKSSQAPKLLFHYYDKDFNNEADTPDNFQSRRPNTSFCFLDIRSPGLGDTAMYLCATSSLAPTAGVWSNQPQHFGDGTRLSIL.